The present entry profiles one T cell receptor (beta chain) with its context. Its specific antigen is unknown. No per-base quality is available; no much larger clone lies one base away. This sample is part of a study of cytomegalovirus exposure and HLA in healthy donors (dated by TCRdb to 2015 to 2018). With regard to the full study: According to an earlier analysis of 587 of the donors, roughly 180 million T cells yielded roughly 110 million unique TCR beta sequences and approximately 280 Gb of sequence data. Approximately 310 gigabases of sequencing data and some 85 million unique TCR sequences were included in an early release covering around 600 HLA-typed donors. Among the approximately 400 genotyped donors, about 85% belonged to the genetic ancestry cluster associated with self-reported Caucasian donors. The study was designed to test whether signatures of past pathogen exposure could be identified by cataloging public T cell receptors. The T cell repertoires of 670 or so subjects were profiled by immunosequencing and related to cytomegalovirus serostatus. A separate validation cohort of more than 100 different subjects was used in addition to the approximately 700-subject first cohort. To predict cytomegalovirus infection status, the study brought together high-throughput TCR immunosequencing, statistical association of individual TCRs with disease status, and machine learning. In a later analysis, previously published TCR beta repertoires from fewer than 750 donors were re-analyzed and high-resolution HLA genotyping was added so that TCR occurrence patterns could be studied. Rather than drawing on any new phenotypic data, the later analysis identified candidate immune exposures from TCR beta sequences and the way those sequences occurred across donors. In an earlier analysis of roughly 540 of the donors, high-throughput TCR beta sequencing was used to judge whether each TCR beta V gene segment behaved as functional or pseudogenic. Donor age, sex, ethnicity and CMV serostatus were collected together with the repertoire data. A later genetic analysis took genome-wide SNP genotypes for about 55% of the 666 donors and used that subset as a discovery cohort. All discovery cohort repertoires had been generated using a single sequencing platform. Both class I and class II loci were covered by HLA typing, at four-digit resolution. Typing coverage varied by locus: roughly 629-640 donors for A, B, C, DRB1 and DQB1; 522 for DQA1; approximately 570 for DPA1; some 470 for DPB1. Roughly 5 DR-DQ haplotypes were handled as single units for association and clustering because linkage in the cohort was strong. Among approximately 370 genotyped donors of the cohort, an average of about 240,000 unique TCR beta nucleotide sequences was sequenced per donor, of which roughly 18% were non-productive.

The cohort consisted of 650 to 700 healthy bone marrow donors. Cohort members were all nominally healthy when sampled, although unrecorded immune exposures were likely present. The donor tested CMV seropositive, placing the donor among the 290 or so seropositive members of the cohort. Every donor gave a peripheral blood sample, and the peripheral blood mononuclear cells from that sample were used for TCR beta sequencing. The Qiagen DNeasy Blood Extraction Kit was used to extract genomic DNA from the blood cell samples. The study at large found these results: For the cohort, immune exposure information was limited to CMV serostatus. Sequencing depth was assumed to be roughly uniform across donors in the presence/absence analyses, though that assumption may not hold. A cluster of highly shared sequence variants was judged likely to represent a technical artifact of the sequencing pipeline. Some IMGT-functional V segments, including TRBV6-2 and TRBV6-3, could not be told apart with the 87-base-pair reads, so those segments were excluded. According to a later analysis, most CMV-associated TCR beta chains appeared to be HLA-restricted, and the HLA associations seemed to be driven largely by CMV exposure. The study gave a list of some 150 TCR beta chains associated with cytomegalovirus. Compared with the 666-donor mean, donors in an Asian-associated ancestry cluster had fewer N-insertions in productive TCRs, according to a later genetic analysis. When HLA alleles, especially DR and DQ, strongly co-occurred, attributing TCR associations to individual alleles was difficult. This cohort had only TCR beta chains sequenced, and the lack of alpha or paired-chain data limited which features could be detected. Most TCR sequences were seen in very few donors, while some public TCRs were found in many individuals. In an earlier analysis of about 600 of the donors, most TCR beta V segments appeared in productive rearrangements about 87% or about 30% of the time, broadly matching IMGT annotations. In a later analysis, the rate of TCR association differed among HLA loci, with DRB1 alleles having the most associated TCRs and HLA-C alleles having the fewest. Several of the top co-occurrence clusters appeared to be linked to parvovirus B19, influenza, CMV and Epstein-Barr virus, according to a later analysis. In a later genetic analysis, a missense DCLRE1C variant was associated with V-gene and J-gene trimming of TCR beta chains, and the association was replicated in an independent cohort. In vitro tests confirmed that three of the cytomegalovirus-associated TCR beta chains recognize cytomegalovirus antigens. HLA typing was unavailable for some donors at each locus, so association tests used only the typed subset. A further reported finding was that TCR beta sequences accurately predicted the HLA-A and HLA-B alleles for most subjects in the first cohort. The authors suggested that the approach could potentially be generalized to other disease states and immunological phenotypes. Because counts were too low, roughly 17 rarely observed V segments, including chromosome 9 orphons, were left out of the earlier analysis of 587 of the donors. A later analysis found that HLA-associated TCR beta chains were more clonally expanded and had lower generation probabilities than equally common non-associated chains. In both the original and validation cohorts, the classifier was reported to diagnose cytomegalovirus status with high specificity and sensitivity. Linkage disequilibrium might explain the correlated functional status among segregating V segments, but an unknown experimental factor could not be ruled out. At a false discovery rate of 0.05, a later analysis linked some 17,000 TCR beta sequences to specific HLA alleles.

Receptor amplification or capture employed the immunoSEQ multiplex PCR assay. For the multiplex PCR, a mixture combining 60 forward primers for TCR Vbeta segments and 13 reverse primers for TCR Jbeta segments was used. Amplification of the CDR3 region of rearranged TCR beta genes was performed with a multiplex PCR assay on genomic DNA. The Illumina HiSeq System was used to sequence the amplified TCR beta libraries as 87-base-pair reads. The study's processing was this. A later analysis tallied 75 million to 85 million unique TCR beta chains across the 650 to 750 repertoires, and around 12 million of those chains were shared by two or more donors. Raw reads were error-corrected and collapsed into unique sequences with a nearest-neighbor algorithm that merged closely related sequences to remove PCR and sequencing errors. To assign V, D and J gene segments, CDR3 sequences were aligned to IMGT reference sequences. For a sequence to be retained, a match of at least six nucleotides was required to both a V gene segment and a J gene segment. A rearrangement counted as productive if the CDR3 had no stop codons and remained in frame with V and J, and every other rearrangement counted as non-productive. Following IMGT convention, CDR3 was defined as the stretch from the second conserved V-encoded cysteine up to the conserved J-encoded phenylalanine. Sequences without an unambiguous match to a single V gene segment were excluded from the earlier analysis of over 500 of the donors. In an earlier analysis of approximately 590 of the donors, a V segment was called functional when productive rearrangements were above 56.7%, and segregating when the standard deviation between donors exceeded 5%. A statistical classification framework was built to diagnose cytomegalovirus status from the catalog of TCR beta chain sequences. A later analysis assigned V and J genes by comparing TCR nucleotide sequences with IMGT/GENE-DB human TR gene sequences. The TCRdist pipeline was used in a later analysis to assign CDR3 sequences and most-parsimonious VDJ recombination scenarios. In a later analysis, every TCR beta chain was defined by the combination of its CDR3 amino acid sequence and its V-gene family, and reads without a unique V-gene family were dropped. To address suspected cross-contamination and a sequencing artifact, a later analysis removed around 600 highly shared, low-generation-probability nucleotide sequences. In a later analysis, a clonal expansion index was calculated for each public chain from normalized within-repertoire ranks of inferred template counts. In a later analysis, generation probabilities were computed with a VDJ recombination model fitted to out-of-frame rearrangements, and the resulting probabilities were checked against IGoR. A later analysis scored TCR-TCR, TCR-HLA and TCR-CMV co-occurrence with hypergeometric tests, applying a repertoire-size bias correction to TCR pairs. To estimate false discovery rates, a later analysis permuted the HLA or CMV assignments 20 times. In a later analysis, co-occurring TCRs were grouped with DBSCAN, and TCRdist sequence similarity was added when clustering was performed within HLA-allele-positive subsets. Co-occurrence clustering excluded repertoires with fewer than 30,000 or more than 120,000 public chains, plus five with anomalous nucleotide sharing. TCRdb took over this immuneACCESS table, retaining in-frame rearrangements with V and J assigned. Such tables are incomplete; in checked studies, under half of the missing clones stem from an unresolved V gene, and the remainder is unexplained. The V and J calls and clone size are taken from that table; D and trimming were inferred from the DNA. The sample table shows 100,000 or so clones, and roughly 80% are seen once. The top ten constitute roughly an eighth of the sample.

Taken from the germline V gene, the CDR1 and CDR2 loops are SQVTM and ANQGSEA. The trim is 7 bases for V and 5 bases for J, with a gap of 14 bases between the germline ends. The CDR3 has 13 amino acids, counting the end cysteine and phenylalanine. Only the CDR3 region is kept as DNA, spanning 39 bases read in frame from base 1. This receptor was obtained from a male donor in good health and CMV-seropositive. Sequences were obtained from PBMCs. The sequence joins TRBV29-1 to TRBJ2-2, with no confident D gene call. The CDR3 is CSDLPLRTGELFF. The nucleotide sequence reads TGCAGCGACCTCCCCTTGAGGACCGGGGAGCTGTTTTTT.